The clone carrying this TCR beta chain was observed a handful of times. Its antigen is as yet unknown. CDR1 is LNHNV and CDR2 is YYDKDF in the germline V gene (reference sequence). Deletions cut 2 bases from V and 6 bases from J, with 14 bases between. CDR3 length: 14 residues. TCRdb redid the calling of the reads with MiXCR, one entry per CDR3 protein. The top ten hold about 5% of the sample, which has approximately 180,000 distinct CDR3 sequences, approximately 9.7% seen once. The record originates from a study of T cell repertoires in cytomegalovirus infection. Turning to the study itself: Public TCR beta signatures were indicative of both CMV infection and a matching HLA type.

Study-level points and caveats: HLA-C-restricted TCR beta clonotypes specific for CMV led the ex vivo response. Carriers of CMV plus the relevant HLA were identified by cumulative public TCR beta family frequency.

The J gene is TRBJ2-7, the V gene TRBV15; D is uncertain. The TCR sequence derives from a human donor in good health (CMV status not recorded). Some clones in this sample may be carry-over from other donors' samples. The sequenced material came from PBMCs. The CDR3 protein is CATSRRTVNGEQYF. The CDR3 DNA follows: TGTGCCACCAGCAGAAGAACGGTTAACGGCGAGCAGTACTTC.